The present T cell receptor (beta chain) was sequenced within a study of OX40 agonist ivuxolimab in advanced cancers. Study context: Three patients showed partial responses: one hepatocellular carcinoma and two cutaneous melanoma cases.

The protocol was immunoSEQ multiplex PCR, while the TCRdb copy is restricted to in-frame clones and leaves out a portion. The sample lists about 50,000 clones, roughly 84% seen once, with over 0.55% in the top ten. The CDR3 runs to 14 residues. Germline CDR1 is SGHDN and CDR2 is FVKESK. V was trimmed by 3 bases and J by 3 bases, leaving 11 bases between them. This TCR was sampled from an adult with an advanced solid tumor such as melanoma, head and neck, liver or kidney cancer. Material: CD4+ or CD8+ T cells sorted from blood, obtained in a trial of the OX40 agonist ivuxolimab. The chain joins TRBV14 to TRBJ1-2; a possible D gene is TRBD1 (5 bases). CDR3 coding DNA: TGTGCCAGCAGCCAGGGCAGGGACGACTATGGCTACACCTTC. Protein: CASSQGRDDYGYTF.